This T cell receptor (beta chain) emerged from a study of Ad26.COV2.S vaccination and SARS-CoV-2 variants. Per the germline V gene, CDR1 is MRHNA and CDR2 is SNTAGT. After removal of 2 bases from V and 0 bases from J, the junction contained 11 bases not matched to a gene. This CDR3 has 19 amino acids. Noted treatment: about 20 received Ad26.COV2.S at low or high dose, single or two shots; roughly 5 received placebo; per-sample allocation not given. Collection of samples fell on day 63 after the first vaccine or placebo injection. Built on an Ad26 vector, the vaccine expressed Wuhan-strain SARS-CoV-2 spike. Study outcomes and limitations: Breadth measured for non-spike TCRs was similar across vaccine and placebo recipients.

Sequencing used immunoSEQ multiplex PCR; TCRdb keeps in-frame clones, though not all of them. Among hundreds of thousands of clones listed, roughly 90% were seen once. A note on this clone: Its specificity is unknown.

The TCR sequence derives from a person between 18 and 65 years old who received the Ad26.COV2.S COVID-19 vaccine or a placebo. The chain combines TRBV6-4 with TRBJ1-5; TRBD1 agrees at 9 bases. The sample was peripheral blood, taken in a trial of Ad26.COV2.S vaccine versus placebo. CDR3 residues: CASSDPSGQGPYSNQPQHF. The CDR3 nucleotides are TGTGCCAGCAGTGACCCATCCGGACAGGGGCCGTATAGCAATCAGCCCCAGCATTTT.